This paragraph reports one T cell receptor beta chain. Its antigen is currently unknown. With V trimmed by 1 base and J by 7 bases, 4 bases remained unmatched. CDR1 is LNHNV, CDR2 YYDKDF, per germline (reference sequence). The CDR3 is 15 amino acids. This sample is drawn from a study of cytomegalovirus exposure and HLA in healthy donors. Study-wide points: By HLA locus, TCR association rates varied in a later analysis, with DRB1 showing the most and HLA-C the fewest. V- and J-gene trimming of TCR beta was linked (in a later analysis) to a missense DCLRE1C variant.

It was with 60 Vbeta and 13 Jbeta primers that the PCR ran. TCRdb's table, derived via immunoSEQ multiplex PCR, lists solely in-frame clones and lacks some. Its table records about 39,000 clones. Sequenced: PBMCs. This sequence originates from a woman aged 25 to 39 in good health and CMV-seropositive. J is TRBJ2-2 and V is TRBV15; 9 nucleotides align to TRBD1. The DNA of the CDR3 is TGTGCCACCAGCAGAGGACAGGGGGTGGTCGGGGAGCTGTTTTTT. Translating gives CATSRGQGVVGELFF.